One and the same sample provided the 20 T cell receptor beta chains below, sequenced in a study of T cell responses to AZD1222 COVID-19 vaccine. The protocol was immunoSEQ multiplex PCR, while the TCRdb copy is restricted to in-frame clones and leaves out a portion. The sample holds 150,000 to 200,000 clones, more than 80% seen once. This specimen was peripheral blood, taken on day 0 of AZD1222 vaccination. Source of these receptors: an adult in good health.

This clone was observed a single time. The genes are TRBV28 and TRBJ1-2; 7 nucleotides match TRBD1. V gave up 3 bases and J gave up 4 bases; unmatched junction bases: 11. Germline CDR1 is MDHEN and CDR2 is SYDVKM. CDR3 length equals 16 residues. The CDR3 loop is CASSLTGSMAAYGYTF. The DNA for the CDR3 is TGTGCCAGCAGTTTGACAGGGTCCATGGCCGCCTATGGCTACACCTTC.

The V call is TRBV4-1, the J call TRBJ2-1; 9 bases map to TRBD2. The CDR3 consists of 21 residues. Germline CDR1 reads MGHRA; CDR2 reads YSYEKL. V gave up 2 bases and J gave up 0 bases; unmatched junction bases: 17. The CDR3 spells CASSQPISGSPVRSSYNEQFF. CDR3 DNA sequence: TGCGCCAGCAGCCAACCCATTAGCGGGAGTCCGGTTAGGAGCTCCTACAATGAGCAGTTCTTC.

The V call is TRBV27, the J call TRBJ1-4; D gene unclear. V was shortened by 7 bases and J by 10 bases, with 16 bases between the two germline ends. CDR1 is MNHEY, CDR2 SMNVEV, per germline (reference sequence). The CDR3 has 13 amino acids. In DNA, the CDR3 is TGTGCCAGCATTAAGCAGGTTCGGGGAAAACTGTTTTTT. Its protein is CASIKQVRGKLFF. The whole variable domain, remainder taken from reference TRBV27 and TRBJ1-4, is EAQVTQNPRYLITVTGKKLTVTCSQNMNHEYMSWYRQDPGLGLRQIYYSMNVEVTDKGDVPEGYKVSRKEKRNFPLILESPSPNQTSLYFCASIKQVRGKLFFGSGTQLSVL.

V and J are TRBV27 and TRBJ1-1, with 7 positions matching TRBD1. Germline V gives CDR1 MNHEY, CDR2 SMNVEV (reference sequence). V shed 3 bases, J shed 4 bases, and the junction held 8 bases outside the gene matches. The CDR3 totals 15 residues. CDR3: CASSFPDRVGTEAFF. The CDR3 nucleotides are TGTGCCAGCAGTTTCCCCGACAGGGTGGGCACTGAAGCTTTCTTT.

The rearrangement joins TRBV7-6 to TRBJ1-3, with 8 bases matching TRBD1. Germline V gives CDR1 SGHVS, CDR2 FNYEAQ. CDR3 length equals 17 residues. The ends lost 0 bases at V and 0 bases at J; junction bases unmatched: 4. CDR3 loop: CASSLARTGRSGNTIYF. Written as DNA, the CDR3 is TGTGCCAGCAGCTTAGCCCGGACAGGGCGCTCTGGAAACACCATATATTTT.

V usage is TRBV19 and J usage is TRBJ1-4; D unclear. Trimming cost V 3 bases and J 6 bases, with 11 bases left between them. The CDR3 consists of 14 residues. The germline gives CDR1 LNHDA, CDR2 SQIVND (reference sequence). CDR3 sequence reads: CASSIPNRHEKLFF. In DNA form, the CDR3 reads TGTGCCAGTAGTATCCCTAACAGACATGAAAAACTGTTTTTT.

This chain connects TRBV11-3 to TRBJ2-1; D is undetermined. CDR1 and CDR2 from the germline V gene are SGHNT and YENEEA. This CDR3 is built from 16 residues. V lost 5 bases and J lost 4, with 18 bases in between. The CDR3 here is CASSLTSSTPYNEQFF. The DNA for the CDR3 is TGTGCCAGCAGCCTCACGAGCTCGACCCCTTACAATGAGCAGTTCTTC.

The chain carries TRBV7-6 and TRBJ2-1; TRBD1 aligns across 10 bases. The junction had 8 bases not matched to a gene; V was cut back by 4 bases and J by 8 bases. The length of the CDR3 is 15 residues. CDR1 and CDR2 (germline): SGHVS, FNYEAQ. CDR3 in amino acids: CASSSDRGPADEQFF. The CDR3 bases are TGTGCCAGCAGCTCCGACAGGGGGCCCGCGGATGAGCAGTTCTTC.

The rearrangement joins TRBV6-1 to TRBJ1-4; 7 positions match TRBD1. The ends lost 2 bases at V and 10 bases at J; junction bases unmatched: 13. There are 16 residues in the CDR3. Per the germline V gene, CDR1 is MNHNS and CDR2 is SASEGT. The CDR3 spells CASSERFGQATVKLFF. The CDR3 DNA sequence: TGTGCCAGCAGTGAAAGGTTCGGACAGGCGACTGTAAAACTGTTTTTT.

The chain joins TRBV7-7 to TRBJ2-3; TRBD2 is a possible D gene (5 bases). The CDR3 length is 14 residues. Trimming took off 5 bases at V and 3 bases at J, with 12 bases between the two ends. Germline values: CDR1 SSHAT, CDR2 FNYEAQ (reference sequence). CDR3 loop: CASSHGVGTDTQYF. The CDR3, as DNA: TGTGCCAGCAGCCACGGGGTTGGGACAGATACGCAGTATTTT.

The DNA of the CDR3 is TGTGCCAGCAGCCCAGTTGGTGTCACTGAAGCTTTCTTT. It encodes CASSPVGVTEAFF. This rearrangement joins TRBV12-3 or TRBV12-4 to TRBJ1-1; D is unclear. V lost 6 bases and J 4 bases, leaving 12 bases between the germline ends. The CDR3 sequence is 13 residues long.

The chain recombines TRBV5-1 with TRBJ1-1, with D perhaps matching TRBD1 (6 bases). The CDR3 length is 15 residues. CDR1 SGHRS and CDR2 YFSETQ come from the germline V gene. Between the trimmed V and J ends, which lost 4 bases and 4 bases, there was a span of 17 bases. In DNA form, the CDR3 reads TGCGCCAGCAGCGAGGACAGTGAAGGGCTCACTGAAGCTTTCTTT. This gives the protein CASSEDSEGLTEAFF.

V and J are TRBV19 and TRBJ1-2; D is ambiguous. CDR1 and CDR2 (germline): LNHDA, SQIVND (reference sequence). The CDR3 is made up of 16 amino acids. The ends were cut back, 2 bases at V and 1 base at J, with 14 bases in the middle. The CDR3, as DNA: TGTGCCAGTAGTATAAAACGACGCCTTAATAACTATGGCTACACCTTC. Translation: CASSIKRRLNNYGYTF.

This clone was seen once. V gene TRBV6-1 combines with J gene TRBJ1-2; tentatively, D is TRBD1 (6 bases). The CDR3 totals 15 residues. Germline CDR1 is MNHNS and CDR2 is SASEGT. V was cut by 1 base and J by 2 bases, with 11 bases left in between. Written as DNA, the CDR3 is TGTGCCAGCAGTGAAGAGGGGGTTGGGAACTATGGCTACACCTTC. It is translated as CASSEEGVGNYGYTF.

The chain uses TRBV7-9 and TRBJ1-1; D uncertain. V lost 5 bases, J lost 5 bases, and 15 bases lay in between. CDR3 length: 14 amino acids. Germline V gene lookup returns CDR1 SEHNR and CDR2 FQNEAQ (reference sequence). The CDR3 DNA sequence: TGTGCCAGCAGCAAGGTCGGGAAAGGGACTGAAGCTTTCTTT. Translated: CASSKVGKGTEAFF.

The V call is TRBV27, the J call TRBJ1-1; D not resolved. Looked up from germline, CDR1 is MNHEY and CDR2 is SMNVEV (reference sequence). There are 11 residues in the CDR3. Trimming removed 6 bases at V and 11 bases at J, with 13 bases between. As DNA, the CDR3 is TGTGCCAGCAGATCTAGCGGTGACGCTTTCTTT. This translates into CASRSSGDAFF.

The rearrangement uses TRBV25-1 and TRBJ1-5, with a possible D match to TRBD1 (6 bases). Trimming cost V 3 bases and J 5 bases, with 14 bases left between them. The CDR3 consists of 15 residues. Germline CDR1 reads MGHDK; CDR2 reads SYGVNS. As DNA, the CDR3 is TGTGCCAGCAGTGATAGTGGGACATTACATCAGCCCCAGCATTTT. It codes for CASSDSGTLHQPQHF. Full variable domain (rest looked up from reference TRBV25-1 and TRBJ1-5): EADIYQTPRYLVIGTGKKITLECSQTMGHDKMYWYQQDPGMELHLIHYSYGVNSTEKGDLSSESTVSRIRTEHFPLTLESARPSHTSQYLCASSDSGTLHQPQHFGDGTRLSIL.

The chain joins TRBV4-1 to TRBJ2-5; 14 nucleotides line up with TRBD2. Germline CDR1 is MGHRA and CDR2 is YSYEKL. CDR3 length equals 17 residues. V shed 1 base, J shed 5 bases, and the junction held 6 bases outside the gene matches. CDR3 loop: CASSQAATSGGEETQYF. CDR3 sequence (DNA): TGCGCCAGCAGCCAAGCGGCGACTAGCGGGGGGGAGGAGACCCAGTACTTC.

The CDR3 region has the DNA TGCGCCAGCAGCTCGCCGGGACAGGGCCTCTACAATGAGCAGTTCTTC. This codes for CASSSPGQGLYNEQFF. This rearrangement joins TRBV5-1 to TRBJ2-1; 9 bases are shared with TRBD1. J lost 3 bases, V lost 3 bases, and 7 bases had no gene match. This CDR3 spans 16 amino acids. The germline V gene has CDR1 SGHRS and CDR2 YFSETQ.

V usage is TRBV4-1 and J usage is TRBJ2-3, with D maybe TRBD2 (5 bases). The V and J ends lost 0 bases and 2 bases respectively, with 12 bases between them. CDR3 length: 16 residues. CDR1 MGHRA and CDR2 YSYEKL come from the germline V gene. This CDR3 is CASSQESGRLTDTQYF. The CDR3 DNA follows: TGCGCCAGCAGCCAAGAATCGGGAAGGCTCACAGATACGCAGTATTTT.